This TCR beta chain was obtained from a study of blood T cell repertoires in COVID-19. In the study overall: From the United States, Italy and Spain came samples of acute and convalescent COVID-19. Sample material is recorded as cDNA or gDNA derived from T cells, B-cell-depleted T cells, or PBMCs.

With 4 bases clipped from V and 1 base from J, the junction kept 0 bases outside the gene matches. This CDR3 comprises 14 residues. Germline lookup yields CDR1 SGHNT and CDR2 YYREEE (reference sequence). Authors' data handling: Reference gene primer amplification yielded estimated nucleated cell counts. Sequencing used immunoSEQ multiplex PCR; TCRdb keeps in-frame clones, though not all of them. V and J calls and clone size are copied from that table; D and trimming were computed from the DNA. The sample lists approximately 400,000 clones; around 92% were seen once. The source is a man between 40 and 49 years old with acute or convalescent COVID-19. This sequence joins TRBV5-4 and TRBJ2-2; TRBD1 aligns across 8 bases. The sequenced material came from peripheral blood. The CDR3 is CASSGQGNTGELFF. CDR3 coding DNA: TGTGCCAGCAGCGGACAGGGGAACACCGGGGAGCTGTTTTTT.